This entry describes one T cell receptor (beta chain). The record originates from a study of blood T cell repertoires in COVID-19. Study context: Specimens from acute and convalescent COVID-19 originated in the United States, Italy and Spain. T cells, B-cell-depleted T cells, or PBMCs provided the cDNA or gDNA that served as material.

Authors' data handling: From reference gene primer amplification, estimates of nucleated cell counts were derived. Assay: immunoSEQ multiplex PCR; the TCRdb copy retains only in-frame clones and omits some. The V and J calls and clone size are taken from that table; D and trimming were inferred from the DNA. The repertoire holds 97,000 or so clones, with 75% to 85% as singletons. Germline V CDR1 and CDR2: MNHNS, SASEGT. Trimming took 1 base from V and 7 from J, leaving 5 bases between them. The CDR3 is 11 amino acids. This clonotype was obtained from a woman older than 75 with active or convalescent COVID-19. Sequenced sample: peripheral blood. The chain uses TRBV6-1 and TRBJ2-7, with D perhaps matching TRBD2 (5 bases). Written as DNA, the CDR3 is TGTGCCAGCAGTGAAGGAGGGGAGCAGTACTTC. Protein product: CASSEGGEQYF.